The next 5 T cell receptor beta chains were all read from a single sample in a study of graft-versus-host responses after intestinal transplantation. Intraepithelial plus lamina propria lymphocytes were released by processing graft tissue. Clones were read by immunoSEQ multiplex PCR, and TCRdb kept only the in-frame ones, dropping some. The table includes about 23,000 clones, roughly 79% detected once. This sample comprised ileum tissue, obtained 12 days after intestinal transplant. The receptor source for this set is a human patient who received an intestinal transplant, so some T cells may come from the graft donor.

The CDR3 sequence: CASSPTGDWGGYTF. CDR3 nucleotides: TGTGCCAGCAGCCCGACAGGGGATTGGGGTGGCTACACCTTC. The chain recombines TRBV7-2 with TRBJ1-2, with TRBD1 matching 8 bases. V gave up 5 bases and J gave up 7 bases; unmatched junction bases: 9. The CDR3 totals 14 residues. CDR1 and CDR2 (germline): SGHTA, FQGNSA.

This chain links TRBV7-6 with TRBJ2-1; D might be TRBD2 (7 bases). Between the trimmed V and J ends, which lost 3 bases and 8 bases, there was a span of 14 bases. Per germline, CDR1 SGHVS and CDR2 FNYEAQ. CDR3 length: 14 amino acids. The CDR3 loop reads CASSLGGGSDEQFF. The CDR3, as DNA: TGTGCCAGCAGCTTGGGAGGGGGTTCGGATGAGCAGTTCTTC.

The V gene is TRBV5-1, the J gene TRBJ2-1; D possibly corresponds to TRBD1 (5 bases). V gave up 4 bases and J gave up 1 base, with 9 bases separating them. Germline CDR1 SGHRS, CDR2 YFSETQ. The CDR3 loop spans 14 amino acids. CDR3 bases: TGCGCCAGCAGCCCAGCAGGGTCCTACAATGAGCAGTTCTTC. It yields the protein CASSPAGSYNEQFF. Full variable domain (rest looked up from reference TRBV5-1 and TRBJ2-1): KAGVTQTPRYLIKTRGQQVTLSCSPISGHRSVSWYQQTPGQGLQFLFEYFSETQRNKGNFPGRFSGRQFSNSRSEMNVSTLELGDSALYLCASSPAGSYNEQFFGPGTRLTVL.

In its sample, this clone was seen a few times. The rearrangement joins TRBV6-5 to TRBJ2-5, with D perhaps matching TRBD2 (6 bases). Per germline, CDR1 MNHEY and CDR2 SVGAGI. The CDR3 contains 12 residues. V lost 5 bases to trimming and J lost 9 bases, with 13 bases between them. CDR3 region: CASSGTSGPQYF. As DNA, the CDR3 is TGTGCCAGCAGTGGGACTTCGGGGCCCCAGTACTTC.

In nucleotides, the CDR3 is TGTGCCACCAGCAGAGGCAGTCATCAGCCCCAGCATTTT. Its protein product is CATSRGSHQPQHF. The rearrangement joins TRBV15 to TRBJ1-5; D is unclear. Germline V gene data show CDR1 as LNHNV and CDR2 as YYDKDF (reference sequence). The CDR3 consists of 13 residues. V lost 1 base and J 5 bases, leaving 6 bases between the germline ends.